This TCR beta chain was identified during a study of beta chain features in type 1 diabetes. Every bit of the isolated RNA underwent reverse transcription, so sequencing read expressed TCRB transcripts. This table comes from immunoSEQ multiplex PCR, and its TCRdb copy is limited to in-frame clones, with some not included. The sample records over 350,000 clones, about 16% being singletons. Study outcomes and limitations: All four CD4+ subsets from Type 1 diabetes patients carried moderately but significantly shorter TCRB CDR3s.

This clone was counted between two and nine times. Its antigen is undetermined. This receptor was identified in a young woman in good health. The sample consisted of naive CD4+ T cells from blood.

In DNA, the CDR3 is TGTGCCAGCAGTGATCCCGCCTCCGGGACAGGGTTCTACGAGCAGTACTTC. It codes for CASSDPASGTGFYEQYF. The chain couples TRBV25-1 to TRBJ2-7; 9 bases are shared with TRBD1. V shed 3 bases, J shed 3 bases, and the junction held 12 bases outside the gene matches. The CDR3 totals 17 residues. The germline V gene encodes CDR1 MGHDK and CDR2 SYGVNS.